The clone carrying this TCR beta chain was detected only a few times. The entry originates in a study of OX40 agonist ivuxolimab in advanced cancers. Study in general: Hepatocellular carcinoma, melanoma, renal cell or head and neck cancer occurred in dose-escalation patients. Those enrolled were approximately 87% male, with a mean age of around 57 years and ages from about 20 to 85.

The repertoire was sequenced with immunoSEQ multiplex PCR; TCRdb's copy has only in-frame clones and lacks some. This sample carries tens of thousands of clones, 75% to 85% of them seen once, and the ten largest clones take about 1%. The source material was CD4+ or CD8+ T cells sorted from blood, sampled in a trial of the OX40 agonist ivuxolimab. This TCR came from an adult with an advanced solid tumor such as melanoma, head and neck, liver or kidney cancer.

The CDR3 loop reads CASSPGGQPQHF. CDR3 sequence (DNA): TGTGCCAGCAGCCCGGGGGGACAGCCCCAGCATTTT. The chain combines TRBV7-9 with TRBJ1-5; D possibly corresponds to TRBD1 (5 bases). The germline CDR1 and CDR2 sequences are SEHNR and FQNEAQ (reference sequence). Trimming stripped 5 bases from V and 7 bases from J, with 9 bases between. The CDR3 totals 12 residues.